This T cell receptor (beta chain) was obtained from a study of lymphopenia after photon versus proton radiotherapy. Study conclusions and caveats: Post-nadir diversity loss with photons came from oligoclonal expansion, particularly CD8+ Temra cells. Larger post-nadir TCR diversity loss correlated inversely with survival in deceased patients. Proton therapy kept repertoires fairly stable, unlike photons, which gained effector/memory cells.

Libraries were prepared by immunoSEQ multiplex PCR; TCRdb keeps only in-frame clonotypes and omits some of them. Among 35,000 to 50,000 clones listed, 80% to 95% were seen once. On this clone: Its antigen is undetermined.

The V and J ends lost 5 bases and 2 bases respectively, with 10 bases between them. This CDR3 contains 14 residues. Germline CDR1 SGHTA, CDR2 FQGNSA. The input for sequencing was peripheral blood, taken from a patient treated with photon-based radiotherapy. The TCR comes from a man aged 60 to 69 with cholangiocarcinoma. The rearrangement uses TRBV7-2 and TRBJ1-3; D not certain. Here the CDR3 DNA reads TGTGCCAGCAGCCCGCGTGGGGCTGGAAACACCATATATTTT. Protein: CASSPRGAGNTIYF.